Listed here is a single T cell receptor beta chain. Trimming took 2 bases from V and 0 from J, leaving 9 bases between them. The CDR3 length is 15 residues. Germline CDR1 is SGHTA and CDR2 is FQGNSA. The entry originates in a study of cytomegalovirus exposure and HLA in healthy donors. 60 Vbeta and 13 Jbeta primers were used in PCR. The protocol was immunoSEQ multiplex PCR, while the TCRdb copy is restricted to in-frame clones and leaves out a portion. The sample lists 90,000 or so clones, 55% to 85% occurring once. Sequencing was carried out using PBMCs. The rearrangement uses TRBV7-2 and TRBJ2-3; the D gene is possibly TRBD2 (5 bases). The receptor comes from a woman younger than 35 in good health and CMV-seropositive. CDR3 DNA: TGTGCCAGCAGCTTACTGGGAGAAAGCACAGATACGCAGTATTTT. Protein product: CASSLLGESTDTQYF.